In this sample, the clone carrying this T cell receptor beta chain turned up a few times. As every portion of the isolated RNA was reverse transcribed, the sequencing read expressed TCRB transcripts. This table comes from immunoSEQ multiplex PCR, and its TCRdb copy is limited to in-frame clones, with some not included. Of under 400,000 clones listed, about 12% are singletons. The sample originates from a study of beta chain features in type 1 diabetes. Trimming pared 2 bases from V and 4 bases from J, leaving 15 bases between. Germline values: CDR1 MNHNS, CDR2 SASEGT. This CDR3 has 15 residues. The TCR was taken from a man younger than 35 in good health. The V and J genes are TRBV6-1 and TRBJ2-7, with D perhaps TRBD1 (6 bases). Sequencing was done on a sample of naive CD4+ T cells from blood. The CDR3 bases are TGTGCCAGCAGTGAAAGGATAGACAGGCCTTACGAGCAGTACTTC. Translation gives CASSERIDRPYEQYF.